Presented here are 11 T cell receptor beta chains from one specimen sequenced in a study of CD8+ T cells in alopecia areata. Documented treatment: oral pan-JAK inhibitor, 5-10 mg twice daily. RNA was isolated and reverse transcribed to cDNA, the sequencing template. Clones were sequenced by immunoSEQ multiplex PCR, and TCRdb holds only the in-frame ones, with some missing. The profile shows about 90,000 clones, 44% of them singletons. The sample in question was CD8+ T cells sorted from blood, obtained at week 24, from a patient treated with tofacitinib. The receptor set was obtained from a human donor with alopecia areata.

This clone was found once. The chain recombines TRBV5-5 with TRBJ2-7; TRBD2 is a possible D gene (6 bases). Germline V gene lookup returns CDR1 SGHKS and CDR2 YYEKEE (reference sequence). This CDR3 contains 12 residues. The V end was cut by 7 bases, the J end by 6 bases, with 14 bases between. CDR3 residues: CASSLGGGEQYF. CDR3 DNA sequence: TGTGCCAGCTCCCTCGGGGGAGGCGAGCAGTACTTC.

The DNA for the CDR3 is TGTGCCAGCAGCCCCGGGTCAAGTTACAATGAGCAGTTCTTC. This translates into CASSPGSSYNEQFF. This sequence joins TRBV27 and TRBJ2-1; the D is unclear. The V end was cut by 6 bases, the J end by 4 bases, with 13 bases between. The V gene's germline CDR1 is MNHEY and CDR2 SMNVEV (reference sequence). The CDR3 extends over 14 amino acids.

This clone was detected only a few times. The chain employs TRBV6-4 and TRBJ2-1; D gene unclear. Per the germline V gene, CDR1 is MRHNA and CDR2 is SNTAGT. This CDR3 has 16 residues. Trimming shortened V by 3 bases and J by 2 bases, and 14 bases separated the two germline ends. CDR3 protein: CASSESADETYNEQFF. The DNA of the CDR3 is TGTGCCAGCAGTGAGTCCGCCGATGAAACCTACAATGAGCAGTTCTTC.

This chain links TRBV6-5 with TRBJ2-3; D may correspond to TRBD1 or TRBD2 (6 bases each). Between the trimmed V and J ends, which lost 3 bases and 10 bases, there was a span of 14 bases. In germline, CDR1 is MNHEY, CDR2 SVGAGI. This CDR3 has 13 residues. The CDR3 region has the DNA TGTGCCAGCAGTTATTATTCGGGGGCGGCGCAGTATTTT. Its translation: CASSYYSGAAQYF.

As regards this clone: The DNA is omitted, as the CDR3 cannot be located on it reliably, and the CDR3 follows TCRdb's listing. V usage is TRBV6-5 and J usage is TRBJ1-4. Germline-derived CDR1 and CDR2 are MNHEY and SVGAGI. The length of the CDR3 is 14 amino acids, counting both ends. The CDR3 is CASSSSVPNEKLFF.

The table lists this clone with a few counts. V usage is TRBV29-1 and J usage is TRBJ2-2, with D possibly matching TRBD1 (5 bases). The CDR3 has 13 amino acids. CDR1 and CDR2 from the germline V gene are SQVTM and ANQGSEA. V was cut by 2 bases and J by 3 bases, with 7 bases left in between. In nucleotides, the CDR3 is TGCAGCGTTGAAACCAGGGACACCGGGGAGCTGTTTTTT. Its protein is CSVETRDTGELFF.

The rearrangement joins TRBV7-8 to TRBJ2-2; D could derive from TRBD1 or TRBD2 (5 bases each). The CDR3 runs to 17 residues. CDR1 is SGHVS, CDR2 FQNEAQ, per germline. Trimming removed 3 bases at V and 0 bases at J, with 14 bases between. The CDR3 is CASSLPRETSNTGELFF. CDR3 nucleotides: TGTGCCAGCAGCTTGCCCAGGGAGACTTCGAACACCGGGGAGCTGTTTTTT.

The V and J genes are TRBV27 and TRBJ1-2; the D gene is possibly TRBD1 (6 bases). Trimming cost V 8 bases and J 5 bases, with 21 bases left between them. CDR3 size: 15 residues. CDR1 MNHEY and CDR2 SMNVEV come from the germline V gene (reference sequence). CDR3 sequence reads: CASRIRGEDLYGYTF. The CDR3 DNA sequence: TGTGCCAGCCGGATCAGGGGAGAGGACTTATATGGCTACACCTTC.

The chain uses TRBV19 and TRBJ1-4; 9 bases are shared with TRBD1. The germline gives CDR1 LNHDA, CDR2 SQIVND (reference sequence). The junction had 5 bases not matched to a gene; V was cut back by 3 bases and J by 6 bases. The CDR3 is 15 amino acids. The CDR3 nucleotides are TGTGCCAGTAGTATCGGGACAGGGTCGGATGAAAAACTGTTTTTT. Its translation is CASSIGTGSDEKLFF.

This clone was counted only a few times. The rearrangement joins TRBV29-1 to TRBJ1-1; no firm D call. The CDR3 spans 13 residues. Trimming removed 6 bases at V and 3 bases at J, with 14 bases between. CDR1 is SQVTM and CDR2 is ANQGSEA in the germline V gene. The CDR3 protein is CSVYIAWDTEAFF. Written as DNA, the CDR3 is TGCAGCGTGTACATCGCTTGGGACACTGAAGCTTTCTTT.

The CDR3 reads CASSWTEGPDEQYF. In DNA, the CDR3 is TGTGCCAGCAGTTGGACGGAGGGGCCCGACGAGCAGTACTTC. The chain links TRBV7-8 to TRBJ2-7; D possibly corresponds to TRBD2 (6 bases). Germline V CDR1 and CDR2: SGHVS, FQNEAQ. V lost 6 bases to trimming and J lost 5 bases, with 17 bases between them. This CDR3 has 14 residues.